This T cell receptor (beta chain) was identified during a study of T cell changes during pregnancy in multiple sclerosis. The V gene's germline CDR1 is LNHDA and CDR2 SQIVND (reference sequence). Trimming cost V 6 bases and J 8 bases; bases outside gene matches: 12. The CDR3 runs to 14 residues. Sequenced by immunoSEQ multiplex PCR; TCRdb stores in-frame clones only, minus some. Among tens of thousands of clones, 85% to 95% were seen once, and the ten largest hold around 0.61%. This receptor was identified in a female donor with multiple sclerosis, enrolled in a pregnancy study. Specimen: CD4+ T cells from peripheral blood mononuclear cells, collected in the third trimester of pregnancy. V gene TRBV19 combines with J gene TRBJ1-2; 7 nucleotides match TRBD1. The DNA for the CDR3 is TGTGCCAGTAGCACAGGGGAAGGGCTACGAGGCTACACCTTC. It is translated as CASSTGEGLRGYTF.